This T cell receptor (beta chain) was captured by sequencing in a study of response to subunit inactivated influenza vaccine. TCRdb reanalysed the RT-PCR reads using MiXCR and keeps one entry per CDR3 protein. The sample holds about 520,000 distinct CDR3 sequences, less than 30% seen once. This clonotype occurred a few times. The CDR3 contains 16 residues. With 6 bases removed from V and 2 bases from J, the gap between germline ends came to 14 bases. The sample consisted of CD4+ T cells sorted from PBMCs, taken about 5 days after vaccination. This sequence joins TRBV12-3 or TRBV12-4 and TRBJ1-6; D is perhaps TRBD1 (6 bases). The sequence was obtained from a man in his fifties who received an inactivated influenza vaccine. DNA of the CDR3: TGTGCCAGCAGCCCATCAGGGGCCCCCTATAATTCACCCCTCCACTTT. Translation: CASSPSGAPYNSPLHF.